Listed below are T cell receptor beta chains from one sample, sequenced in a study of neoadjuvant anti-PD-1 for oral cavity cancer. Assay used: immunoSEQ multiplex PCR; TCRdb lists only in-frame clones, some missing. In the table there are about 32,000 clones, roughly 80% of which are singletons. The source was PBMCs, collected after nivolumab (anti-PD-1) treatment. These TCRs come from a person aged 40 to 85 with oral cavity squamous cell carcinoma. The CDR3 runs from the conserved cysteine through the conserved F or W. Each record gives: CDR3 protein, J gene, V gene.

CDR3 protein: CASSLDKFGDTQYF; J gene: TRBJ2-3; V gene: TRBV5-1
CDR3 protein: CASSRTSGSTDTQYF; J gene: TRBJ2-3; V gene: TRBV7-9
CDR3 protein: CASSPRRRVTYEQYF; J gene: TRBJ2-7; V gene: TRBV28
CDR3 protein: CASSIRPQGAGPNYGYTF; J gene: TRBJ1-2; V gene: TRBV19
CDR3 protein: CASSMPDRGNSPLHF; J gene: TRBJ1-6; V gene: TRBV19
CDR3 protein: CASSLDSSYNSPLHF; J gene: TRBJ1-6; V gene: TRBV5-1
CDR3 protein: CASSVAPGQGEAGELFF; J gene: TRBJ2-2; V gene: TRBV9
CDR3 protein: CASSPRDYHGYTF; J gene: TRBJ1-2; V gene: TRBV7-9
CDR3 protein: CASSSTGTPQETQYF; J gene: TRBJ2-5; V gene: TRBV5-1
CDR3 protein: CASRDTGGDSPLHF; J gene: TRBJ1-6; V gene: TRBV7-9
CDR3 protein: CASSPGPTYEQYF; J gene: TRBJ2-7; V gene: TRBV7-7
CDR3 protein: CASSSDNQQRNYGYTF; J gene: TRBJ1-2; V gene: TRBV7-3
CDR3 protein: CASSPGVRGTGELFF; J gene: TRBJ2-2; V gene: TRBV6-5
CDR3 protein: CASSVGTHHGNTQYF; J gene: TRBJ2-3; V gene: TRBV9
CDR3 protein: CASSRGQGYEKLFF; J gene: TRBJ1-4; V gene: TRBV7-9
CDR3 protein: CASSQDQGAGDYEQYF; J gene: TRBJ2-7; V gene: TRBV4-3
CDR3 protein: CASSVATGGADTEAFF; J gene: TRBJ1-1; V gene: TRBV9
CDR3 protein: CASSRTGTGELFF; J gene: TRBJ2-2; V gene: TRBV11-3
CDR3 protein: CASSSDREGNTEAFF; J gene: TRBJ1-1; V gene: TRBV5-1
CDR3 protein: CASSFDPHSTDTQYF; J gene: TRBJ2-3; V gene: TRBV11-2
CDR3 protein: CASSSPRTGCEMKPQHF; J gene: TRBJ1-5; V gene: TRBV13
CDR3 protein: CASSLDRGLGETQYF; J gene: TRBJ2-5; V gene: TRBV5-1
CDR3 protein: CASSLDVGATNEKLFF; J gene: TRBJ1-4; V gene: TRBV5-1
CDR3 protein: CASSELGIGVGDYGYTF; J gene: TRBJ1-2; V gene: TRBV25-1
CDR3 protein: CASSTSGTGRESEQYF; J gene: TRBJ2-7; V gene: TRBV7-9